The clone carrying this T cell receptor (beta chain) has at least ten counts. The target antigen is unknown. The cDNA was synthesized by 5'RACE incorporating 10-nucleotide random UMIs. TCRdb ran MiXCR on the 5' RACE reads and lists one entry per CDR3 protein. The repertoire has around 47,000 distinct CDR3 sequences, 20% to 25% of them found once; the top ten carry approximately 4.3%. The record originates from a study of neurological immune-mediated disorders. Overall study findings and caveats: Expanded clones shared no CDR3 amino acid sequences across subjects, suggesting private repertoires in all groups.

The CDR3 loop spans 16 amino acids. Trimming cost V 0 bases and J 3 bases; bases outside gene matches: 9. Looked up from germline, CDR1 is SGHRS and CDR2 is YFSETQ. As to time point: technical triplicate 3. V gene TRBV5-1 combines with J gene TRBJ2-7; 7 positions agree with TRBD1. Sequenced input: PBMCs. The receptor's source is a man aged 60-69 years with HTLV-1-associated myelopathy (HAM/TSP). The CDR3 loop reads CASSLVGTDFDYEQYF. CDR3 bases: TGCGCCAGCAGCTTGGTAGGGACAGACTTTGACTACGAGCAGTACTTC. Full variable domain (rest looked up from reference TRBV5-1 and TRBJ2-7): KAGVTQTPRYLIKTRGQQVTLSCSPISGHRSVSWYQQTPGQGLQFLFEYFSETQRNKGNFPGRFSGRQFSNSRSEMNVSTLELGDSALYLCASSLVGTDFDYEQYFGPGTRLTVT.